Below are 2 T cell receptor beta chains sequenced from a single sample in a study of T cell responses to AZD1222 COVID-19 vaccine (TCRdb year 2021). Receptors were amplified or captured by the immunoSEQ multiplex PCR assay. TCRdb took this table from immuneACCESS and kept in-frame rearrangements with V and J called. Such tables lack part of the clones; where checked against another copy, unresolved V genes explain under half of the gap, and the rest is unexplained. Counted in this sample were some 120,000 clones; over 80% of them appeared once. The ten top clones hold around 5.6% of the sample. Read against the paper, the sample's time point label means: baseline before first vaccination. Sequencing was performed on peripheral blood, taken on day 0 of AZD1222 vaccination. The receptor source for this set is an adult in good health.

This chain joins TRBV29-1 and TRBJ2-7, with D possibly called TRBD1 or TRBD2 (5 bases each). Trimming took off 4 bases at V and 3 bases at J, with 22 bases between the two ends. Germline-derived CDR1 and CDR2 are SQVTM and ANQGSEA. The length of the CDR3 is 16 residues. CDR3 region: CSVVRLEDRDLYEQYF. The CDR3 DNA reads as TGCAGCGTTGTAAGATTAGAGGACCGGGACCTCTACGAGCAGTACTTC.

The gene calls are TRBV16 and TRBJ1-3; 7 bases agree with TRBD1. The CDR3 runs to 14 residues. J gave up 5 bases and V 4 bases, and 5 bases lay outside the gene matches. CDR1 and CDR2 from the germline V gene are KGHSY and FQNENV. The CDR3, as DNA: TGTGCCAGCAGCCTTACAGGGGCACGAAACACCATATATTTT. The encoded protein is CASSLTGARNTIYF.